The 27 T cell receptor beta chains below were found in one sample sequenced in a study of molecular identifiers for immune sequencing clone quantification. TCRdb fed the PCR reads into MiXCR, producing one record per CDR3 protein. The table lists around 470,000 distinct CDR3 sequences, 20% to 25% of them singletons, with about 0.84% in the top ten. Sequenced material: naive CD8+ T cells from blood, with Jurkat cell RNA spiked in. The subset is: FACS-sorted CD8+CD4-CCR7+CD45RA+ naive T cells. The receptors come from a human donor in good health. Some libraries in this study had Jurkat cell RNA spiked in.

This clonotype has more than one count but fewer than ten. The chain is built from TRBV28 and TRBJ2-1, with D uncertain. Germline V lookup: CDR1 MDHEN, CDR2 SYDVKM. The CDR3 runs 12 residues. V was pared by 2 bases and J by 8 bases, with 7 bases between. CDR3 loop: CASSLRFDEQFF. Written as DNA, the CDR3 is TGTGCCAGCAGTTTACGCTTCGATGAGCAGTTCTTC.

V gene TRBV19 combines with J gene TRBJ1-2; the match to TRBD1 covers 10 bases. CDR3 size: 15 residues. Per the germline V gene, CDR1 is LNHDA and CDR2 is SQIVND (reference sequence). V lost 5 bases to trimming and J lost 7 bases; unmatched junction nucleotides: 10. Here the CDR3 reads CASSPPTGGLAGYTF. The CDR3 DNA sequence: TGTGCCAGTAGTCCGCCGACAGGGGGCCTTGCTGGCTACACCTTC.

This clonotype was found a few times. J is TRBJ2-3 and V is TRBV27; maybe TRBD1 (6 bases). V was cut by 4 bases and J by 4 bases, with 21 bases left in between. CDR1 is MNHEY and CDR2 is SMNVEV in the germline V gene (reference sequence). The CDR3 runs 17 residues. CDR3 bases: TGTGCCAGCAGTTCACCCCAGAGGCAGGGGCTGGCAGATACGCAGTATTTT. Amino acid sequence: CASSSPQRQGLADTQYF.

This clonotype has a count of ten or more. The gene calls are TRBV2 and TRBJ1-1; 7 bases map to TRBD1. Germline values: CDR1 SNHLY, CDR2 FYNNEI. The CDR3 is 15 amino acids. V gave up 3 bases and J gave up 7 bases; unmatched junction bases: 11. The CDR3: CASSDLGTDKNEAFF. CDR3 DNA: TGTGCCAGCAGTGACTTGGGGACAGACAAGAATGAAGCTTTCTTT.

The chain employs TRBV7-9 and TRBJ2-7, with a weak D call TRBD2 (6 bases). V was shortened by 4 bases and J by 2 bases, with 15 bases between the two germline ends. CDR3 length: 15 residues. Germline V gives CDR1 SEHNR, CDR2 FQNEAQ (reference sequence). The CDR3 sequence: CASSYPGAGPYEQYF. The CDR3 coding sequence is TGTGCCAGCAGCTACCCAGGCGCGGGACCCTACGAGCAGTACTTC.

The sample holds many counts of this clonotype. The CDR3 DNA reads TGTGCCAGCAGCTCTACAGGCTCGTGGGGGTCCCCCCAGCATTTT. Protein product: CASSSTGSWGSPQHF. The chain carries TRBV12-3 or TRBV12-4 and TRBJ1-5; maybe TRBD1 (5 bases). The CDR3 consists of 15 residues. Trimming took 6 bases from V and 10 from J, leaving 22 bases between them.

Concerning this clonotype: Mismatch with germline at one junction end may stem from a read error. This chain uses TRBV27 with TRBJ2-7; 8 bases fit TRBD1. Germline-derived CDR1 and CDR2 are MNHEY and SMNVEV (reference sequence). The CDR3 length is 13 residues. The CDR3 region is CASSLQGAYGQYF. DNA of the CDR3: TGTGCCAGCAGTTTACAGGGGGCTTACGGGCAGTACTTC.

About this clonotype: This may be a read error, as it is one base from a much larger clone. The chain couples TRBV25-1 to TRBJ2-7, with D unresolved. CDR1 is MGHDK and CDR2 is SYGVNS in the germline V gene. The CDR3 runs to 13 residues. The CDR3 reads CAGSRVSSYEQYF. The CDR3 region has the DNA TGTGCCGGCAGTCGAGTTAGCTCCTACGAGCAGTACTTC.

Ten or more counts support this clonotype. The gene calls are TRBV24-1 and TRBJ2-2; D may correspond to TRBD1 or TRBD2 (6 bases each). V dropped 8 bases and J dropped 3 bases, with 9 bases sitting between them. The CDR3 runs to 13 residues. Germline lookup yields CDR1 KGHDR and CDR2 SFDVKD. The CDR3 nucleotides are TGTGCCACCACGGGGGCCGACACCGGGGAGCTGTTTTTT. Translated, it gives CATTGADTGELFF.

This clonotype was counted only a few times. The V gene is TRBV20-1, the J gene TRBJ2-1; 7 bases match TRBD1. This CDR3 is built from 16 residues. Germline lookup yields CDR1 DFQATT and CDR2 SNEGSKA (reference sequence). The junction had 9 bases not matched to a gene; V was cut back by 0 bases and J by 4 bases. DNA of the CDR3: TGCAGTGCTAGAGATAGAGGGGGCACGGGTTACAATGAGCAGTTCTTC. It is translated as CSARDRGGTGYNEQFF.

The chain links TRBV27 to TRBJ2-7; 7 bases are a match to TRBD2. The germline gives CDR1 MNHEY, CDR2 SMNVEV (reference sequence). The V segment lost 6 bases and the J segment 3 bases; nucleotides outside the gene matches: 11. The CDR3 is 15 residues long. CDR3 in DNA: TGTGCCAGCAGGGAGACAGCGGGAACCGTCTACGAGCAGTACTTC. Translation gives CASRETAGTVYEQYF.

About this clonotype: It may be a read error: a sequence one base away is much more abundant. Since the CDR3 does not end with the conserved phenylalanine or tryptophan, this likely comes from a read error. The V and J genes are TRBV15 and TRBJ2-7; the match to TRBD1 covers 10 bases. Germline V gene sequence: CDR1 LNHNV, CDR2 YYDKDF (reference sequence). CDR3 length: 14 residues. Unmatched junction bases numbered 2, after V lost 3 bases and J lost 3 bases. CDR3 nucleotides: TGTGCCACCAGCAGCCGGGACAGGGGCTACGAGCAGTACCTC. It specifies CATSSRDRGYEQYL.

This clonotype was observed at least ten times. The rearrangement uses TRBV12-3 or TRBV12-4 and TRBJ2-3, with TRBD2 identical over 10 bases. Losses at the gene ends were 5 bases for V and 5 bases for J; bases not matched to a gene: 22. CDR3 length equals 20 residues. The CDR3 DNA sequence: TGTGCCAGCAGTACTGGACAGTGGTCTAGCGGGGGAGACCCGGGAGATACGCAGTATTTT. Translated: CASSTGQWSSGGDPGDTQYF.

This clonotype was observed at least ten times. The V and J genes are TRBV4-1 and TRBJ1-2; the match to TRBD1 covers 8 bases. The CDR3 is made up of 13 amino acids. J gave up 8 bases and V 1 base, and 3 bases lay outside the gene matches. Germline CDR1 is MGHRA and CDR2 is YSYEKL. The CDR3 coding sequence is TGCGCCAGCAGCCAAGGGACAGGGCAGGGCTACACCTTC. This gives the protein CASSQGTGQGYTF.

The table lists this clonotype with many counts. The rearrangement links TRBV7-9 to TRBJ1-1; perhaps TRBD1 as D (6 bases). Trimming took off 5 bases at V and 6 bases at J, with 19 bases between the two ends. Germline CDR1 and CDR2: SEHNR and FQNEAQ (reference sequence). CDR3 size: 15 residues. In DNA form, the CDR3 reads TGTGCCAGCAGCCAAATACAGGGACACCAGGCTGAAGCTTTCTTT. Its protein product is CASSQIQGHQAEAFF.

This chain uses TRBV4-1 with TRBJ2-7, with 7 bases aligning to TRBD1. J lost 3 bases, V lost 1 base, and 6 bases had no gene match. Per germline, CDR1 MGHRA and CDR2 YSYEKL. This CDR3 is 15 amino acids long. This CDR3 is CASSQARQGVYEQYF. The CDR3 coding sequence is TGCGCCAGCAGCCAAGCCCGACAGGGAGTCTACGAGCAGTACTTC.

This clonotype was seen a few times. The chain has TRBV6-1 and TRBJ2-3, with D unclear. V lost 1 base to trimming and J lost 2 bases, with 10 bases between them. The germline gives CDR1 MNHNS, CDR2 SASEGT. The CDR3 contains 15 residues. In DNA, the CDR3 is TGTGCCAGCAGTGAAGGGGCAGGAATCACAGATACGCAGTATTTT. This codes for CASSEGAGITDTQYF.

Note on this clonotype: This may stem from a read error, because a much larger clone lies one nucleotide away. The chain is built from TRBV11-2 and TRBJ2-7, with 11 positions matching TRBD1. CDR3 length: 16 residues. Unmatched junction bases numbered 11, after V lost 5 bases and J lost 5 bases. CDR1 and CDR2 from the germline V gene are SGHAT and FQNNGV. Here the CDR3 DNA reads TGTGCCAGCAGCCCACTCAGGACAGGGGGCACCGACGAGCAGTACTTC. It encodes CASSPLRTGGTDEQYF.

In this sample, this clonotype turned up many times. This sequence joins TRBV29-1 and TRBJ1-1, with D unclear. This CDR3 region has 17 residues. CDR1 is SQVTM, CDR2 ANQGSEA, per germline. Trimming removed 4 bases from V and 0 bases from J, with 21 bases in between. Here the CDR3 DNA reads TGCAGCGTTGTGGCAAACGTCGAAAATGTCGTGAACACTGAAGCTTTCTTT. This translates into CSVVANVENVVNTEAFF.

This clonotype was detected a few times. This chain connects TRBV30 to TRBJ2-3, with D possibly being TRBD1 (5 bases). Germline values: CDR1 GTSNPN, CDR2 SVGIG (reference sequence). V was clipped by 1 base and J by 2 bases, with 16 bases between them. CDR3 length equals 16 residues. CDR3: CAWSEAGRFPTDTQYF. The CDR3 nucleotides are TGTGCCTGGAGTGAAGCAGGGCGGTTCCCCACAGATACGCAGTATTTT.

Many counts were recorded for this clonotype. The chain couples TRBV15 to TRBJ2-7, with 9 bases identical to TRBD1. Germline trimming cut 5 bases from V and 3 bases from J; bases unmatched to any gene: 8. The germline V gene has CDR1 LNHNV and CDR2 YYDKDF (reference sequence). CDR3 length: 15 amino acids. CDR3 DNA sequence: TGTGCCACCAGCGACCGGGACAGGGTTCTCTACGAGCAGTACTTC. Protein sequence: CATSDRDRVLYEQYF.

This clonotype came up a few times. The CDR3 coding sequence is TGTGCCAGTAGTATAGACCGGGTTGTTAATTCACCCCTCCACTTT. This encodes CASSIDRVVNSPLHF. The chain has TRBV19 and TRBJ1-6, with D unresolved. V was pared by 0 bases and J by 6 bases, with 9 bases between. From germline, CDR1 is LNHDA and CDR2 SQIVND (reference sequence). The CDR3 extends over 15 amino acids. Variable domain in full (rest from reference TRBV19 and TRBJ1-6): DGGITQSPKYLFRKEGQNVTLSCEQNLNHDAMYWYRQDPGQGLRLIYYSQIVNDFQKGDIAEGYSVSREKKESFPLTVTSAQKNPTAFYLCASSIDRVVNSPLHFGNGTRLTVT.

In its sample, this clonotype was seen a few times. The chain employs TRBV5-6 and TRBJ1-2; D uncertain. The germline CDR1 and CDR2 sequences are SGHDT and YYEEEE. The CDR3 extends over 16 amino acids. Trimming pared 3 bases from V and 0 bases from J, leaving 15 bases between. CDR3 coding DNA: TGTGCCAGCAGCTCCCCGTCAGACATGACTAACTATGGCTACACCTTC. This gives the protein CASSSPSDMTNYGYTF.

V is TRBV13 and J is TRBJ2-7; TRBD2 agrees at 11 bases. V lost 6 bases to trimming and J lost 2 bases; unmatched junction nucleotides: 6. This CDR3 is 15 amino acids long. CDR1 is PRHDT and CDR2 is FYEKMQ in the germline V gene (reference sequence). CDR3 DNA sequence: TGTGCCAGCAGTATAACTAGCGGGAGCACCTACGAGCAGTACTTC. It codes for CASSITSGSTYEQYF. Looking up the rest from reference TRBV13 and TRBJ2-7 gives the full variable domain: AAGVIQSPRHLIKEKRETATLKCYPIPRHDTVYWYQQGPGQDPQFLISFYEKMQSDKGSIPDRFSAQQFSDYHSELNMSSLELGDSALYFCASSITSGSTYEQYFGPGTRLTVT.

This clonotype occurred many times. V is TRBV4-3 and J is TRBJ1-5; no clear D gene. The CDR3 loop spans 16 amino acids. In germline, CDR1 is LGHNA, CDR2 YSLEER. The V end was cut by 5 bases, the J end by 0 bases, with 14 bases between. The CDR3 DNA sequence: TGCGCCAGCAGCGACCCTGGACGGTATAGCAATCAGCCCCAGCATTTT. Its translation is CASSDPGRYSNQPQHF.

Regarding this clonotype: Given a much more abundant clone one base away, this may be a read error. The genes are TRBV7-9 and TRBJ2-7; no reliable D call. V was trimmed by 5 bases and J by 3 bases, leaving 11 bases between them. Per germline, CDR1 SEHNR and CDR2 FQNEAQ (reference sequence). The CDR3 length is 13 residues. The CDR3 DNA reads as TGTGCCAGCAGCCCTTTCGCTGTCTACGAGCAGTACTTC. Protein sequence: CASSPFAVYEQYF.

In DNA form, the CDR3 reads TGTGCCAGCAGTACCAATTGGGGTGAGCAGTTCTTC. Protein: CASSTNWGEQFF. This chain joins TRBV27 and TRBJ2-1; D is unclear. The germline CDR1 and CDR2 sequences are MNHEY and SMNVEV (reference sequence). The CDR3 has 12 residues. Trimming pared 5 bases from V and 9 bases from J, leaving 11 bases between.